This record covers a single T cell receptor (beta chain). The antigen is unknown. TRB cDNA was prepared as libraries by UMI-labeled 5' RACE. With the 5' RACE reads reprocessed, TCRdb shows one record per CDR3 protein and no DNA. Its listing shows tens of thousands of distinct CDR3 sequences. The data derive from a study of CXCR3-negative and CXCR3-positive naive CD8 T cells. Notes on the study in general: Naive CXCR3-negative and CXCR3-positive cells had similar TRBV-TRBJ usage; memory differed. Naive subsets expressed similar surface CD5; TRB CDR3 features served to infer TCR strength.

The CDR3 runs 13 residues. CDR1 is MDHEN and CDR2 is SYDVKM in the germline V gene. The chain links TRBV28 to TRBJ2-7; with no DNA, the TCRdb D assignment of TRBD2 cannot be verified. This clonotype was obtained from a human donor in good health. Some clones in this sample may be carry-over from other donors' samples. What was sequenced was memory CD8+ T cells from blood. CDR3 residues: CASSLRQGGEQYF.